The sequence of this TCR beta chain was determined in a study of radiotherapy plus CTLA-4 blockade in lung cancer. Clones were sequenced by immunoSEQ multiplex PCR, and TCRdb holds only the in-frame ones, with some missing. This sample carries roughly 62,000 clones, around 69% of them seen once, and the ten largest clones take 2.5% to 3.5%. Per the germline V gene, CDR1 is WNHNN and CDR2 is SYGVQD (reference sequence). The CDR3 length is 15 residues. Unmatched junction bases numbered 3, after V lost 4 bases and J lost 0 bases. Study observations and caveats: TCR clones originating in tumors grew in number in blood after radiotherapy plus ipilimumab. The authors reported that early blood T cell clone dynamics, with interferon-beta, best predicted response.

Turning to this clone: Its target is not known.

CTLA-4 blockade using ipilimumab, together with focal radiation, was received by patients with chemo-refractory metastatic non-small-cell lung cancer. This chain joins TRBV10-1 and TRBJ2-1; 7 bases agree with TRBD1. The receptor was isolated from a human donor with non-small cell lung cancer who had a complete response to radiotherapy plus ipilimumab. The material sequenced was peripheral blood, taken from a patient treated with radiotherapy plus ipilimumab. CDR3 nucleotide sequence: TGCGCCAGCAGTGGGGCAGGGGGCTCCTACAATGAGCAGTTCTTC. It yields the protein CASSGAGGSYNEQFF.